The 20 T cell receptor beta chains listed next were all sequenced from one sample in a study of cytomegalovirus exposure and HLA in healthy donors (dated by TCRdb to 2016 to 2017). Library preparation was by the immunoSEQ multiplex PCR assay. The multiplex PCR relied on a mix of 60 forward primers for TCR Vbeta segments and 13 reverse primers for TCR Jbeta segments. In TCRdb, the immuneACCESS table is reduced to in-frame sequences with V and J assigned. These tables do not hold every clone; where another copy was compared, an unresolved V gene accounts for under half, and the others remain unexplained. The sample records about 87,000 clones, over 70% of which are singletons. The ten largest account for 20% to 25% of the sample. Sample: PBMCs. These receptors were obtained from a man aged 25-45 years in good health and CMV-seropositive.

The chain is built from TRBV5-1 and TRBJ1-3, with D unresolved. Germline assignment: CDR1 SGHRS and CDR2 YFSETQ. V gave up 2 bases and J gave up 0 bases, with 9 bases separating them. CDR3 length equals 15 residues. The CDR3 DNA reads TGCGCCAGCAGCTTAAGAGGTTCCTCTGGAAACACCATATATTTT. It codes for CASSLRGSSGNTIYF.

The chain recombines TRBV5-4 with TRBJ2-5; TRBD1 agrees at 8 bases. The DNA end favors TRBJ2-7, so the J call may be wrong. The CDR3 sequence is 15 residues long. Germline CDR1 reads SGHNT; CDR2 reads YYREEE (reference sequence). The CDR3 here is CASSLATGESYEQYF. The CDR3 DNA sequence: TGTGCCAGCAGCTTGGCGACAGGGGAATCCTACGAGCAGTACTTC.

The chain uses TRBV5-1 and TRBJ1-2; TRBD1 matches 8 bases. V shed 3 bases, J shed 6 bases, and the junction held 4 bases outside the gene matches. The CDR3 loop spans 13 amino acids. Per the germline V gene, CDR1 is SGHRS and CDR2 is YFSETQ. For the CDR3, the DNA is TGCGCCAGCAGCTGGCAGGGGGCGGATGGCTACACCTTC. It is translated as CASSWQGADGYTF.

This chain connects TRBV29-1 to TRBJ1-1, with 7 bases aligning to TRBD1. Germline assignment: CDR1 SQVTM and CDR2 ANQGSEA. The V and J ends lost 6 bases and 6 bases, in that order; junction bases with no gene match: 4. This CDR3 is 11 amino acids long. DNA for the CDR3: TGCAGCGTCGGCCAGGGGGCTGAAGCTTTCTTT. The encoded protein is CSVGQGAEAFF.

CDR3 amino acids: CASSERKNEKLFF. The CDR3 DNA is TGTGCCAGCAGTGAGCGAAAGAATGAAAAACTGTTTTTT. The rearrangement uses TRBV2 and TRBJ1-4, with D uncertain. Looked up from germline, CDR1 is SNHLY and CDR2 is FYNNEI. The CDR3 runs 13 residues. With 3 bases removed from V and 5 bases from J, the gap between germline ends came to 7 bases. Full variable domain (missing parts from reference TRBV2 and TRBJ1-4): EPEVTQTPSHQVTQMGQEVILRCVPISNHLYFYWYRQILGQKVEFLVSFYNNEISEKSEIFDDQFSVERPDGSNFTLKIRSTKLEDSAMYFCASSERKNEKLFFGSGTQLSVL.

DNA for the CDR3: TGTGCCAGCAGTCAAGGACTAGCGGGTTACGAGCAGTACTTC. Its protein product is CASSQGLAGYEQYF. The rearrangement joins TRBV6-5 to TRBJ2-7; 11 bases are shared with TRBD2. The germline CDR1 and CDR2 sequences are MNHEY and SVGAGI. The CDR3 contains 14 residues. J was trimmed by 4 bases and V by 5 bases; bases with no gene match: 4.

The chain joins TRBV11-2 to TRBJ1-5; the D gene is possibly TRBD1 (6 bases). The CDR3 spans 17 residues. V was pared by 3 bases and J by 1 base, with 16 bases between. Per the germline V gene, CDR1 is SGHAT and CDR2 is FQNNGV. The CDR3 region is CASSLPRDTQSNQPQHF. In DNA, the CDR3 is TGTGCCAGCAGCTTGCCCCGGGACACCCAAAGCAATCAGCCCCAGCATTTT.

The chain is built from TRBV7-3 and TRBJ1-3; a possible D gene is TRBD1 (5 bases). The CDR3 contains 15 residues. The ends were cut back, 2 bases at V and 4 bases at J, with 12 bases in the middle. Germline values: CDR1 SGHTA, CDR2 FQGTGA. The CDR3 DNA is TGTGCCAGCAGCTTAGAAGTAGGGGCCGGAAACACCATATATTTT. Encoded protein: CASSLEVGAGNTIYF. The whole variable domain, filled in from reference TRBV7-3 and TRBJ1-3, reads GAGVSQTPSNKVTEKGKYVELRCDPISGHTALYWYRQSLGQGPEFLIYFQGTGAADDSGLPNDRFFAVRPEGSVSTLKIQRTERGDSAVYLCASSLEVGAGNTIYFGEGSWLTVV.

The chain uses TRBV7-6 and TRBJ2-2; 10 positions match TRBD2. The trim removed 0 bases at V and 4 bases at J, leaving 8 bases unmatched. The germline V gene encodes CDR1 SGHVS and CDR2 FNYEAQ. This CDR3 is built from 18 residues. CDR3 sequence (DNA): TGTGCCAGCAGCTTAGCTCGCGGACTAGCGGTCAGCACCGGGGAGCTGTTTTTT. It specifies CASSLARGLAVSTGELFF.

This rearrangement joins TRBV30 to TRBJ1-3, with 10 bases that match TRBD1. The V segment lost 5 bases and the J segment 0 bases; nucleotides outside the gene matches: 7. This CDR3 contains 16 residues. Germline V CDR1 and CDR2: GTSNPN, SVGIG (reference sequence). This CDR3 reads CAWSLTGGNSGNTIYF. The CDR3 DNA sequence: TGTGCCTGGTCGCTGACAGGGGGCAACTCTGGAAACACCATATATTTT.

The rearrangement uses TRBV6-5 and TRBJ2-3; TRBD1 might be the D (6 bases). Per germline, CDR1 MNHEY and CDR2 SVGAGI. The ends were cut back, 3 bases at V and 6 bases at J, with 13 bases in the middle. CDR3 length: 14 residues. Written as DNA, the CDR3 is TGTGCCAGCAGTTATTCCTTAGACAGGGATACGCAGTATTTT. Amino acids: CASSYSLDRDTQYF.

In this sample, this clone turned up a few times. This rearrangement joins TRBV2 to TRBJ1-3; D remains ambiguous. Germline V gene sequence: CDR1 SNHLY, CDR2 FYNNEI. Between the trimmed V and J ends, which lost 7 bases and 4 bases, there was a span of 8 bases. This CDR3 region has 12 residues. CDR3 sequence: CASTREGNTIYF. Here the CDR3 DNA reads TGTGCCAGCACGAGGGAGGGAAACACCATATATTTT. Complete variable domain (other parts from reference TRBV2 and TRBJ1-3): EPEVTQTPSHQVTQMGQEVILRCVPISNHLYFYWYRQILGQKVEFLVSFYNNEISEKSEIFDDQFSVERPDGSNFTLKIRSTKLEDSAMYFCASTREGNTIYFGEGSWLTVV.

The chain couples TRBV6-5 to TRBJ1-4; the D gene is possibly TRBD1 (6 bases). The V and J ends lost 5 bases and 8 bases respectively, with 15 bases between them. Germline CDR1 and CDR2: MNHEY and SVGAGI. This CDR3 comprises 14 residues. Here the CDR3 DNA reads TGTGCCAGCAGTACCGTCCAGGGGCAGGAAAAACTGTTTTTT. This gives the protein CASSTVQGQEKLFF.

DNA of the CDR3: TGTGCCTGGGGGGGCAATCAGCCCCAGCATTTT. Amino acids: CAWGGNQPQHF. V is TRBV28 and J is TRBJ1-5; the D gene is possibly TRBD1 (5 bases). The V gene lost 11 bases and the J gene lost 2 bases, with 7 bases spanning the gap. The germline V gene has CDR1 MDHEN and CDR2 SYDVKM. The CDR3 has 11 residues.

This clone was seen only a few times. The rearrangement joins TRBV10-2 to TRBJ2-5; unclear D gene. Germline V gene data show CDR1 as WSHSY and CDR2 as SAAADI. Trimming cost V 6 bases and J 1 base, with 15 bases left between them. This CDR3 spans 15 amino acids. CDR3 amino acids: CASSDYLTFQETQYF. As DNA, the CDR3 is TGCGCCAGCAGCGATTACCTGACATTCCAAGAGACCCAGTACTTC.

The chain recombines TRBV28 with TRBJ1-4; 7 nucleotides agree with TRBD1. Looked up from germline, CDR1 is MDHEN and CDR2 is SYDVKM. This CDR3 comprises 14 residues. V lost 7 bases to trimming and J lost 5 bases; unmatched junction nucleotides: 7. The CDR3, as DNA: TGTGCCAGCAACTTACAGGGGAGAAATGAAAAACTGTTTTTT. This encodes CASNLQGRNEKLFF.

J is TRBJ1-2 and V is TRBV7-2; 8 positions agree with TRBD1. Germline CDR1 is SGHTA and CDR2 is FQGNSA. This CDR3 contains 16 residues. The V gene end was trimmed by 5 bases and the J gene end by 5 bases; junction bases not matched to a gene: 13. CDR3 bases: TGTGCCAGCAGCGAGGAACGGACAGGGAAGAGGTATGGCTACACCTTC. It is translated as CASSEERTGKRYGYTF.

This rearrangement joins TRBV29-1 to TRBJ1-2; the match to TRBD1 covers 10 bases. Germline CDR1 SQVTM, CDR2 ANQGSEA. The junction had 0 bases not matched to a gene; V was cut back by 4 bases and J by 7 bases. The CDR3 is made up of 11 amino acids. CDR3 DNA sequence: TGCAGCGTTGGGACAGGGGGTGGCTACACCTTC. Amino acid sequence: CSVGTGGGYTF.

This sequence joins TRBV27 and TRBJ1-2; D is perhaps TRBD1 (5 bases). The length of the CDR3 is 15 residues. CDR1 is MNHEY and CDR2 is SMNVEV in the germline V gene (reference sequence). Trimming left V 5 bases short and J 5 bases short, with 18 bases between. The CDR3 coding sequence is TGTGCCAGCAGTGCCCGACAGAGCTTGGGATATGGCTACACCTTC. Translated: CASSARQSLGYGYTF.

The J gene is TRBJ1-2, the V gene TRBV5-1, with 7 nucleotides matching TRBD1. The CDR3 runs to 14 residues. The V gene end was trimmed by 0 bases and the J gene end by 2 bases; junction bases not matched to a gene: 1. From germline, CDR1 is SGHRS and CDR2 YFSETQ. CDR3 sequence reads: CASSLEQGNYGYTF. CDR3 bases: TGCGCCAGCAGCTTGGAACAGGGGAACTATGGCTACACCTTC.